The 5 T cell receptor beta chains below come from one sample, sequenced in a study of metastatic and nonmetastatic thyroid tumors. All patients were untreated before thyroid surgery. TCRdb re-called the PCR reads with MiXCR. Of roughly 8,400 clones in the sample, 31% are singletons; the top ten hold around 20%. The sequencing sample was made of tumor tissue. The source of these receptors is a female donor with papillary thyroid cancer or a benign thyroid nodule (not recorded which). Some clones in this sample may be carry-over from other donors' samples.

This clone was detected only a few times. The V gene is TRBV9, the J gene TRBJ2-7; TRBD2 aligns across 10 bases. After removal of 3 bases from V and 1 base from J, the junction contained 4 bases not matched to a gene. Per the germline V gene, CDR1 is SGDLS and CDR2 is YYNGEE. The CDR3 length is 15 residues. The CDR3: CASSGSTSGSYEQYF. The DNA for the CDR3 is TGTGCCAGCAGCGGGTCGACTAGCGGGTCCTACGAGCAGTACTTC.

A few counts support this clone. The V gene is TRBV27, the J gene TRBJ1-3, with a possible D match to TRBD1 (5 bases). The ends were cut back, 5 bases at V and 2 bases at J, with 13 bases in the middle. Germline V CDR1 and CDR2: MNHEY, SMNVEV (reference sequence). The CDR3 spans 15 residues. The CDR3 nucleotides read TGTGCCAGCAGTCTCACTGGGGGAGCTGGAAACACCATATATTTT. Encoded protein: CASSLTGGAGNTIYF.

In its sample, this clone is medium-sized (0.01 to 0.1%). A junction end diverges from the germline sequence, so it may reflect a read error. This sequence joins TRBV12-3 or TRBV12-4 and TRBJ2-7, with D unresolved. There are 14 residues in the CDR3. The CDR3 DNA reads TGTGCCAGCAGTTTAGGGCTAGTCTCCTATGAGCAGTACTTC. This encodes CASSLGLVSYEQYF.

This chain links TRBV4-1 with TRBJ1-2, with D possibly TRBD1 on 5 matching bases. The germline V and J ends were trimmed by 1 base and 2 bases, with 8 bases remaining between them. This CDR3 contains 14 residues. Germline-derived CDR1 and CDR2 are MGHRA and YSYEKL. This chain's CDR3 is CASSQAPGNYGYTF. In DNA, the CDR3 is TGCGCCAGCAGCCAAGCCCCAGGGAACTATGGCTACACCTTC.

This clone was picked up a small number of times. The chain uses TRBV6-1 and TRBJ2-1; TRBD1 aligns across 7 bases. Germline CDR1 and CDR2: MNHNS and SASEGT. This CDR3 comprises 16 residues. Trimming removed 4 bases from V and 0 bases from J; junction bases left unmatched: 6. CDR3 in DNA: TGTGCCAGCAGTGGCACAGGGGAGAGCTCCTACAATGAGCAGTTCTTC. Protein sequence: CASSGTGESSYNEQFF.